Below are 20 T cell receptor beta chains sequenced from a single sample in a study of PD-L1 blockade in urothelial cancer. Time point described: pretreatment peripheral blood. This table comes from immunoSEQ multiplex PCR, and its TCRdb copy is limited to in-frame clones, with some not included. The profile shows about 37,000 clones, about 87% of them singletons. This material consisted of PBMCs, taken around atezolizumab (anti-PD-L1) treatment. The source of these receptors is a man aged 55 to 70 with urothelial cancer.

V usage is TRBV5-6 and J usage is TRBJ2-1; 9 bases are shared with TRBD2. The CDR3 length is 17 residues. V shed 4 bases and J 6 bases; nucleotides not matched to a gene: 14. Germline V lookup: CDR1 SGHDT, CDR2 YYEEEE. The CDR3 protein is CASSPTDSGSRLNEQFF. CDR3 sequence (DNA): TGTGCCAGCAGCCCAACAGATAGCGGGAGTCGGCTCAATGAGCAGTTCTTC. The full variable domain, completed using reference TRBV5-6 and TRBJ2-1, is DAGVTQSPTHLIKTRGQQVTLRCSPKSGHDTVSWYQQALGQGPQFIFQYYEEEERQRGNFPDRFSGHQFPNYSSELNVNALLLGDSALYLCASSPTDSGSRLNEQFFGPGTRLTVL.

The chain uses TRBV10-3 and TRBJ1-1, with 7 bases identical to TRBD1. J was trimmed by 3 bases and V by 3 bases; bases with no gene match: 7. CDR3 length: 15 amino acids. The germline CDR1 and CDR2 sequences are ENHRY and SYGVKD. As DNA, the CDR3 is TGTGCCATCAGTGACCCGGGGACAGCCTACACTGAAGCTTTCTTT. Translating gives CAISDPGTAYTEAFF.

This chain connects TRBV28 to TRBJ1-3; a weak D match, TRBD1 (5 bases). Per germline, CDR1 MDHEN and CDR2 SYDVKM. This CDR3 is 17 amino acids long. Between the trimmed V and J ends, which lost 4 bases and 1 base, there was a span of 17 bases. CDR3 nucleotide sequence: TGTGCCAGCAGTTCATTCGCAGGGATTCGTTCTGGAAACACCATATATTTT. As protein: CASSSFAGIRSGNTIYF.

The genes are TRBV28 and TRBJ1-5; 12 bases fit TRBD1. CDR1 is MDHEN, CDR2 SYDVKM, per germline. The CDR3 totals 15 residues. V shed 5 bases and J 7 bases; nucleotides not matched to a gene: 6. The CDR3 DNA is TGTGCCAGCAGTCGGGACAGGGGGCTAGGGCAGCCCCAGCATTTT. It specifies CASSRDRGLGQPQHF.

The J gene is TRBJ1-1, the V gene TRBV30; TRBD1 matches at 8 bases. V was pared by 0 bases and J by 9 bases, with 9 bases of the junction left unmatched. CDR1 and CDR2 from the germline V gene are GTSNPN and SVGIG (reference sequence). The CDR3 runs 14 residues. CDR3 nucleotides: TGTGCCTGGAGTGTATACGGACAGGGCCTAAAAGCTTTCTTT. It specifies CAWSVYGQGLKAFF.

The V and J genes are TRBV19 and TRBJ2-5, with D possibly matching TRBD2 (5 bases). CDR1 and CDR2 (germline): LNHDA, SQIVND (reference sequence). The CDR3 covers 13 residues. The V end was cut by 5 bases, the J end by 4 bases, with 11 bases between. Here the CDR3 reads CASSGRRGETQYF. DNA for the CDR3: TGTGCCAGTAGTGGCCGCCGGGGAGAGACCCAGTACTTC.

The CDR3 region is CASSQQTGGKETQYF. The CDR3 region has the DNA TGTGCCAGCAGCCAGCAGACAGGGGGGAAAGAGACCCAGTACTTC. V gene TRBV14 combines with J gene TRBJ2-5, with 9 bases fitting TRBD1. The CDR3 loop spans 15 amino acids. The J segment lost 3 bases and the V segment lost 3 bases, leaving 5 bases of the junction unmatched. CDR1 is SGHDN, CDR2 FVKESK, per germline.

The J gene is TRBJ1-5, the V gene TRBV13; possibly TRBD1 for D (5 bases). Between the trimmed V and J ends, which lost 2 bases and 7 bases, there was a span of 18 bases. The germline V gene encodes CDR1 PRHDT and CDR2 FYEKMQ (reference sequence). The CDR3 has 16 amino acids. As DNA, the CDR3 is TGTGCCAGCAGCTTAAGGATTTCGCAGGGAGGCCAGCCCCAGCATTTT. Its translation: CASSLRISQGGQPQHF.

The genes are TRBV28 and TRBJ1-3; D may be TRBD1 (6 bases). Germline lookup yields CDR1 MDHEN and CDR2 SYDVKM. The CDR3 length is 14 residues. The germline V and J ends were trimmed by 6 bases and 1 base, with 10 bases remaining between them. For the CDR3, the DNA is TGTGCCAGCAGAGAGGGGGGGTCTGGAAACACCATATATTTT. It codes for CASREGGSGNTIYF.

This chain joins TRBV7-9 and TRBJ2-7; 10 bases map to TRBD2. The CDR3 is 13 amino acids. The V and J ends lost 6 bases and 5 bases, in that order; junction bases with no gene match: 4. CDR1 is SEHNR, CDR2 FQNEAQ, per germline (reference sequence). The CDR3 is CASRLAGSHEQYF. CDR3 DNA sequence: TGTGCCAGCAGACTAGCGGGATCCCACGAGCAGTACTTC. The full variable domain, with the rest looked up from reference TRBV7-9 and TRBJ2-7, is DTGVSQNPRHKITKRGQNVTFRCDPISEHNRLYWYRQTLGQGPEFLTYFQNEAQLEKSRLLSDRFSAERPKGSFSTLEIQRTEQGDSAMYLCASRLAGSHEQYFGPGTRLTVT.

This clone showed up just once. This chain connects TRBV7-2 to TRBJ1-1, with D perhaps TRBD1 (6 bases). The CDR3 contains 13 residues. V was pared by 7 bases and J by 4 bases, with 13 bases between. Germline CDR1 and CDR2: SGHTA and FQGNSA. The chain's CDR3 is CASIFVGATEAFF. As DNA, the CDR3 is TGTGCCAGCATCTTCGTGGGGGCCACTGAAGCTTTCTTT.

The rearrangement uses TRBV18 and TRBJ2-6; no reliable D call. The CDR3 consists of 16 residues. The V gene lost 1 base and the J gene lost 0 bases, with 7 bases spanning the gap. The V gene's germline CDR1 is KGHSH and CDR2 LQKENI. The CDR3 loop is CASSPLTNSGANVLTF. DNA for the CDR3: TGTGCCAGCTCACCACTTACAAACTCTGGGGCCAACGTCCTGACTTTC.

This clone was seen a single time. The chain links TRBV5-4 to TRBJ1-3; 7 bases match TRBD1. J lost 0 bases, V lost 4 bases, and 7 bases had no gene match. Germline CDR1 SGHNT, CDR2 YYREEE (reference sequence). The CDR3 sequence is 16 residues long. The CDR3 loop is CASSEPGQSSGNTIYF. CDR3 nucleotides: TGTGCCAGCAGCGAACCGGGACAGTCCTCTGGAAACACCATATATTTT.

This sequence joins TRBV6-5 and TRBJ1-2; perhaps TRBD1 as D (6 bases). The CDR3 length is 12 residues. Per germline, CDR1 MNHEY and CDR2 SVGAGI. V dropped 6 bases and J dropped 4 bases, with 9 bases sitting between them. The DNA for the CDR3 is TGTGCCAGCAGGGACAGTTCCTATGGCTACACCTTC. Translation: CASRDSSYGYTF.

This clone was recorded once. The CDR3: CACGGRSYNEQFF. The CDR3, as DNA: TGTGCATGCGGGGGAAGGTCCTACAATGAGCAGTTCTTC. The chain employs TRBV28 and TRBJ2-1; 7 nucleotides agree with TRBD2. The CDR3 is made up of 13 amino acids. Germline loops: CDR1 MDHEN, CDR2 SYDVKM.

This clone occurred a few times. The chain carries TRBV11-2 and TRBJ2-1; 8 nucleotides align to TRBD1. CDR1 and CDR2 (germline): SGHAT, FQNNGV. This CDR3 is built from 16 residues. Trimming cost V 4 bases and J 12 bases; bases outside gene matches: 17. This CDR3 reads CASSSRTGPLQWTQFF. Here the CDR3 DNA reads TGTGCCAGCAGCTCACGGACAGGGCCCTTACAATGGACGCAGTTCTTC.

The chain carries TRBV11-2 and TRBJ1-5, with D tentatively TRBD1 (6 bases). V shed 5 bases and J shed 5 bases, with 16 bases lying between them. Germline V gene sequence: CDR1 SGHAT, CDR2 FQNNGV. The CDR3 length is 15 residues. CDR3 sequence (DNA): TGTGCCAGCAGCCTAGGGTGGGGGGGCGATCAGCCCCAGCATTTT. It yields the protein CASSLGWGGDQPQHF.

The V gene is TRBV9, the J gene TRBJ1-1; the match to TRBD1 covers 8 bases. The germline CDR1 and CDR2 sequences are SGDLS and YYNGEE. The V and J ends lost 4 bases and 5 bases, in that order; junction bases with no gene match: 4. CDR3 length: 13 residues. The CDR3 bases are TGTGCCAGCAGCTCGGACAGGGCTACTGAAGCTTTCTTT. Translation gives CASSSDRATEAFF.

There are a few counts of this clone. This chain uses TRBV5-6 with TRBJ2-3; TRBD2 is a possible D gene (6 bases). Per germline, CDR1 SGHDT and CDR2 YYEEEE. Trimming shortened V by 1 base and J by 2 bases, and 11 bases separated the two germline ends. The CDR3 consists of 15 residues. The CDR3 spells CASSLWAGTTDTQYF. CDR3 in DNA: TGTGCCAGCAGCTTGTGGGCGGGAACCACAGATACGCAGTATTTT. The full variable domain, its missing parts supplied by reference TRBV5-6 and TRBJ2-3, is DAGVTQSPTHLIKTRGQQVTLRCSPKSGHDTVSWYQQALGQGPQFIFQYYEEEERQRGNFPDRFSGHQFPNYSSELNVNALLLGDSALYLCASSLWAGTTDTQYFGPGTRLTVL.

This chain joins TRBV14 and TRBJ2-7, with 9 bases fitting TRBD2. The germline CDR1 and CDR2 sequences are SGHDN and FVKESK. V shed 4 bases and J 0 bases; nucleotides not matched to a gene: 1. This CDR3 contains 14 residues. The CDR3 bases are TGTGCCAGCAGCCCGGGACTAGCCTCCTACGAGCAGTACTTC. It specifies CASSPGLASYEQYF.